These T cell receptor beta chains were read from a single sample in a study of T cell responses to AZD1222 COVID-19 vaccine. Method: immunoSEQ multiplex PCR; TCRdb's copy keeps in-frame clones and lacks some. The profile shows 130,000 or so clones, approximately 92% of them singletons. Sample: peripheral blood, taken on day 0 of AZD1222 vaccination. The origin of the receptors is an adult in good health. The CDR3 runs from the conserved cysteine through the conserved F or W. The D gene is left open where the match is weak. Part of the rows lack a size; the others show once, few, many or a class for expanded clones.

abundance: once; v_gene: TRBV12-5; d_gene: NA; j_gene: TRBJ2-1; CDR3nt: TGTGCTAGTGGTTTGGCGCCGGGACTCACCGTGAATGAGCAGTTCTTC; CDR3aa: CASGLAPGLTVNEQFF
abundance: NA; v_gene: TRBV2; d_gene: TRBD1; j_gene: TRBJ1-2; CDR3nt: TGTGCCAGCAGTGAAGTACAGGGGGCCTACTATGGCTACACCTTC; CDR3aa: CASSEVQGAYYGYTF
abundance: NA; v_gene: TRBV28; d_gene: TRBD1; j_gene: TRBJ2-7; CDR3nt: TGTGCCAGCAGCCCGGGACAGGGGCTGTACGAGCAGTACTTC; CDR3aa: CASSPGQGLYEQYF
abundance: NA; v_gene: TRBV19; d_gene: NA; j_gene: TRBJ2-3; CDR3nt: TGTGCCACCTCCCCTCTTCAGGGCAAAGGCGGCACAGATACGCAGTATTTT; CDR3aa: CATSPLQGKGGTDTQYF
abundance: NA; v_gene: TRBV28; d_gene: TRBD1; j_gene: TRBJ1-5; CDR3nt: TGTGCCAGCAGCCTCAGACCCAGGGGGCAGGGGCCCCAGCATTTT; CDR3aa: CASSLRPRGQGPQHF
abundance: NA; v_gene: TRBV11-2; d_gene: NA; j_gene: TRBJ1-2; CDR3nt: TGTGCCAGCAGCTCGCCAGGGAGTTGGGGCTACACCTTC; CDR3aa: CASSSPGSWGYTF
abundance: NA; v_gene: TRBV5-1; d_gene: NA; j_gene: TRBJ1-2; CDR3nt: TGCGCCAGCAGCCCGGTGGCAGGCGCGAACTATGGCTACACCTTC; CDR3aa: CASSPVAGANYGYTF
abundance: NA; v_gene: TRBV5-4; d_gene: NA; j_gene: TRBJ1-1; CDR3nt: TGTGCCAGCAGCTTGGCAGGGCGAAGCTCTGAAGCTTTCTTT; CDR3aa: CASSLAGRSSEAFF
abundance: NA; v_gene: TRBV7-9; d_gene: NA; j_gene: TRBJ1-6; CDR3nt: TGTGCCAGCAGCTTAGGGAAGCCCACCTATAATTCACCCCTCCACTTT; CDR3aa: CASSLGKPTYNSPLHF
abundance: NA; v_gene: TRBV28; d_gene: TRBD2; j_gene: TRBJ2-1; CDR3nt: TGTGCCAGCAACTATCCGGGACTAGCGGGAAACAATGAGCAGTTCTTC; CDR3aa: CASNYPGLAGNNEQFF
abundance: NA; v_gene: TRBV11-3; d_gene: NA; j_gene: TRBJ2-7; CDR3nt: TGTGCCAGCAGCCCACAGGGTTCCTCCTACGAGCAGTACTTC; CDR3aa: CASSPQGSSYEQYF
abundance: NA; v_gene: TRBV2; d_gene: NA; j_gene: TRBJ2-7; CDR3nt: TGTGCCAGCACAGCCTCCTACGAGCAGTACTTC; CDR3aa: CASTASYEQYF
abundance: NA; v_gene: TRBV20-1; d_gene: NA; j_gene: TRBJ2-1; CDR3nt: TGCAGTGGGGGCGGCCACAATGAGCAGTTCTTC; CDR3aa: CSGGGHNEQFF
abundance: NA; v_gene: TRBV9; d_gene: NA; j_gene: TRBJ2-1; CDR3nt: TGTGCCAGCAGCCCCGTGGGGCCGGTAGAGCAGTTCTTC; CDR3aa: CASSPVGPVEQFF
abundance: NA; v_gene: TRBV5-4; d_gene: NA; j_gene: TRBJ1-1; CDR3nt: TGTGCCAGCACCGATAAGTGGGGAGACACTGAAGCTTTCTTT; CDR3aa: CASTDKWGDTEAFF
abundance: few; v_gene: TRBV29-1; d_gene: NA; j_gene: TRBJ1-1; CDR3nt: TGCAGCGTTGAAAGACGGATGAACACTGAAGCTTTCTTT; CDR3aa: CSVERRMNTEAFF
abundance: NA; v_gene: TRBV5-1; d_gene: TRBD2; j_gene: TRBJ2-3; CDR3nt: TGCGCCAGCAGCTTGGTAGCGGGACTCACAGATACGCAGTATTTT; CDR3aa: CASSLVAGLTDTQYF
abundance: NA; v_gene: TRBV11-3; d_gene: NA; j_gene: TRBJ2-1; CDR3nt: TGTGCCAGCAGCTCCTCGGTAGCGGTCAATGAGCAGTTCTTC; CDR3aa: CASSSSVAVNEQFF
abundance: once; v_gene: TRBV10-3; d_gene: NA; j_gene: TRBJ1-6; CDR3nt: TGTGCCACTGCGACAGATTATAATTCACCCCTCCACTTT; CDR3aa: CATATDYNSPLHF
abundance: NA; v_gene: TRBV2; d_gene: TRBD1; j_gene: TRBJ1-2; CDR3nt: TGTGCCAGCAGTACCGGACAGGCGAGGGGCTACACCTTC; CDR3aa: CASSTGQARGYTF
abundance: NA; v_gene: TRBV7-9; d_gene: NA; j_gene: TRBJ1-5; CDR3nt: TGTGCCAGCAGCGCCCCGGGGAATCAGCCCCAGCATTTT; CDR3aa: CASSAPGNQPQHF
abundance: NA; v_gene: TRBV18; d_gene: TRBD1; j_gene: TRBJ1-2; CDR3nt: TGTGCCAGCTCACGGGACAGCCTGGGGGGCTACACCTTC; CDR3aa: CASSRDSLGGYTF
abundance: NA; v_gene: TRBV6-5; d_gene: NA; j_gene: TRBJ1-1; CDR3nt: TGTGCCAGCAGCGGGACGGAAATGAACACTGAAGCTTTCTTT; CDR3aa: CASSGTEMNTEAFF
abundance: NA; v_gene: TRBV14; d_gene: NA; j_gene: TRBJ1-4; CDR3nt: TGTGCCAGCAGCCACACTACACATTTGCAAAAACTGTTTTTT; CDR3aa: CASSHTTHLQKLFF
abundance: NA; v_gene: TRBV6-5; d_gene: NA; j_gene: TRBJ2-3; CDR3nt: TGTGCCAGCAGTTACTCTATCCAGGGAATGGATACGCAGTATTTT; CDR3aa: CASSYSIQGMDTQYF
abundance: once; v_gene: TRBV9; d_gene: NA; j_gene: TRBJ2-2; CDR3nt: TGTGCCAGCAGCCCGCGTAGGGAGCCCATCACCGGGGAGCTGTTTTTT; CDR3aa: CASSPRREPITGELFF